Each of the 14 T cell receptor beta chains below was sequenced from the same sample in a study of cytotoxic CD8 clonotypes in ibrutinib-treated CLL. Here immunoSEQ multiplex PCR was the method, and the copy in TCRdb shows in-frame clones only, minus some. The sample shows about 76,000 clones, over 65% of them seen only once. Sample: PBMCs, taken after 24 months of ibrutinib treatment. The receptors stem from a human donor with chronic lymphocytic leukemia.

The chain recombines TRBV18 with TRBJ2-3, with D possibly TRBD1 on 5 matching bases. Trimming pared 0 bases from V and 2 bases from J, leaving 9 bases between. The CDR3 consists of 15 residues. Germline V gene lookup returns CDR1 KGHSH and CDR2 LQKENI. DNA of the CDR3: TGTGCCAGCTCACCACCTCACAGGACCACAGATACGCAGTATTTT. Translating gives CASSPPHRTTDTQYF.

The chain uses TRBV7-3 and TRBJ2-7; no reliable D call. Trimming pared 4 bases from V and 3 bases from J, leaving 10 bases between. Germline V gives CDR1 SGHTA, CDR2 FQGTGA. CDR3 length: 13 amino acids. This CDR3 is CASSSIFGYEQYF. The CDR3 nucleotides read TGTGCCAGCAGCTCCATCTTCGGCTACGAGCAGTACTTC.

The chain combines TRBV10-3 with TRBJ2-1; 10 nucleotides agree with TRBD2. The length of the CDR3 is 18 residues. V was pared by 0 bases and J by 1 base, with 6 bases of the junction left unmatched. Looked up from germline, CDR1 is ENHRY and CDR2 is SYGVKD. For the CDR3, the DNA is TGTGCCATCAGTGAGTCAAGCGGGAGGGCCAGGTCCTACAATGAGCAGTTCTTC. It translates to CAISESSGRARSYNEQFF.

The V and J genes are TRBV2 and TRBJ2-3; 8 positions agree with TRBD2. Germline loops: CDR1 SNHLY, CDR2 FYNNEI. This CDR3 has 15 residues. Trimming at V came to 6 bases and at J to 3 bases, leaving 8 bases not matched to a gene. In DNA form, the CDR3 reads TGTGCCAGCAGGGGGACTAGTTTCAGTACAGATACGCAGTATTTT. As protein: CASRGTSFSTDTQYF.

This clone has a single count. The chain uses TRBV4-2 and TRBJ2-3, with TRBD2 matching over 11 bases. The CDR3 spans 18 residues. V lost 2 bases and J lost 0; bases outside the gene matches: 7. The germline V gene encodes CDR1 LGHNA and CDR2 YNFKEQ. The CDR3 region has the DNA TGTGCCAGCAGCCAATTAGCGGGAGGGCCGGGTAGCACAGATACGCAGTATTTT. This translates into CASSQLAGGPGSTDTQYF.

CDR3 bases: TGTGCCAGCAGCTTGGGCAGACCCTACGAGCAGTACTTC. Translating gives CASSLGRPYEQYF. This chain joins TRBV7-6 and TRBJ2-7, with unresolved D. V was pared by 3 bases and J by 2 bases, with 8 bases between. Germline V CDR1 and CDR2: SGHVS, FNYEAQ. The CDR3 spans 13 residues.

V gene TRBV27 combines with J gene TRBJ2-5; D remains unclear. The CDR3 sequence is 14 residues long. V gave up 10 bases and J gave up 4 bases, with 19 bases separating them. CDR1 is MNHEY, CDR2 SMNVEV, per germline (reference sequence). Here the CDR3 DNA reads TGTGCCACCCAAACCGTACTCGGATCAGAGACCCAGTACTTC. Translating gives CATQTVLGSETQYF.

CDR3 amino acids: CSVEWMDEQYF. The CDR3 region has the DNA TGCAGCGTTGAATGGATGGACGAGCAGTACTTC. This chain joins TRBV29-1 and TRBJ2-7; no clear D gene. This CDR3 has 11 residues. V dropped 2 bases and J dropped 5 bases, with 7 bases sitting between them. Germline loops: CDR1 SQVTM, CDR2 ANQGSEA.

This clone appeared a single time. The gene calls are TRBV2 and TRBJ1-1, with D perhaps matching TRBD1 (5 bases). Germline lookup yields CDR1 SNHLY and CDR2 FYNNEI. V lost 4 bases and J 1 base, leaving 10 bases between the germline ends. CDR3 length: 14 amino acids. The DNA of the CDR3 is TGTGCCAGCAGTGTGAAGGGGCCGAACACTGAAGCTTTCTTT. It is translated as CASSVKGPNTEAFF.

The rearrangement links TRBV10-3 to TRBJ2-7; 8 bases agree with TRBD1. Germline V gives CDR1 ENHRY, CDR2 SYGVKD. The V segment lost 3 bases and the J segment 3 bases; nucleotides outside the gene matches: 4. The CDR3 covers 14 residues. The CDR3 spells CAISDDRGIYEQYF. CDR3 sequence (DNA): TGTGCCATCAGTGATGACAGGGGAATCTACGAGCAGTACTTC.

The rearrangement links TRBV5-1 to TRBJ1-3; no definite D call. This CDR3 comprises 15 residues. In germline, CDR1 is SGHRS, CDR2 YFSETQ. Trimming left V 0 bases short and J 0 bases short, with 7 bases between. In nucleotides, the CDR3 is TGCGCCAGCAGCTTGGCTGGAGTCTCTGGAAACACCATATATTTT. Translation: CASSLAGVSGNTIYF.

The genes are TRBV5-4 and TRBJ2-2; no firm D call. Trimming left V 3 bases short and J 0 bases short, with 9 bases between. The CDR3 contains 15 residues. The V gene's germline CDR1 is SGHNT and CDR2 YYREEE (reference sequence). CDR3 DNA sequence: TGTGCCAGCAGCTCTCGGAGCTCGAACACCGGGGAGCTGTTTTTT. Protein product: CASSSRSSNTGELFF.

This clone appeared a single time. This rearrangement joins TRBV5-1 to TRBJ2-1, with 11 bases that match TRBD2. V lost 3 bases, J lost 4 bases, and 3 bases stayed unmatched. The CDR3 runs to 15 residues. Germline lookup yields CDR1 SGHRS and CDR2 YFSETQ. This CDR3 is CASSWGTSGYNEQFF. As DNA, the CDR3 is TGCGCCAGCAGCTGGGGGACTAGCGGTTACAATGAGCAGTTCTTC. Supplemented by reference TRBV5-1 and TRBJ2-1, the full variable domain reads KAGVTQTPRYLIKTRGQQVTLSCSPISGHRSVSWYQQTPGQGLQFLFEYFSETQRNKGNFPGRFSGRQFSNSRSEMNVSTLELGDSALYLCASSWGTSGYNEQFFGPGTRLTVL.

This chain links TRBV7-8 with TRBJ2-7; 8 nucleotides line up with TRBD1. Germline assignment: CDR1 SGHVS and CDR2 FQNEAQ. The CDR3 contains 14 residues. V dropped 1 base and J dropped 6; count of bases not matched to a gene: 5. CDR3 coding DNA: TGTGCCAGCAGCTTAGGGACAGGGAGAGGCGAGCAGTACTTC. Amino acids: CASSLGTGRGEQYF.